This T cell receptor (beta chain) is from a study of blood T cell repertoires in COVID-19. Background on the study: Acute and convalescent COVID-19 specimens originated in the United States, Italy and Spain. Sources were T cells, B-cell-depleted T cells, or PBMCs; the material itself was cDNA or gDNA.

Looked up from germline, CDR1 is MDHEN and CDR2 is SYDVKM. The CDR3 is 14 residues long. The V gene lost 2 bases and the J gene lost 7 bases, with 9 bases spanning the gap. Participants were placed into cohorts based on the clinical history they reported. This clone was observed a few times. Method: immunoSEQ multiplex PCR; TCRdb's copy keeps in-frame clones and lacks some. The sample lists 270,000 or so clones; approximately 91% were seen once. Sequenced material: PBMCs or T cells enriched from blood (not recorded which). The sequence derives from a woman aged 40 to 50 with acute COVID-19. V usage is TRBV28 and J usage is TRBJ1-6; D not resolved. The CDR3 DNA is TGTGCCAGCAGTTTAGCCGGAGTCAATTCACCCCTCCACTTT. It translates to CASSLAGVNSPLHF.